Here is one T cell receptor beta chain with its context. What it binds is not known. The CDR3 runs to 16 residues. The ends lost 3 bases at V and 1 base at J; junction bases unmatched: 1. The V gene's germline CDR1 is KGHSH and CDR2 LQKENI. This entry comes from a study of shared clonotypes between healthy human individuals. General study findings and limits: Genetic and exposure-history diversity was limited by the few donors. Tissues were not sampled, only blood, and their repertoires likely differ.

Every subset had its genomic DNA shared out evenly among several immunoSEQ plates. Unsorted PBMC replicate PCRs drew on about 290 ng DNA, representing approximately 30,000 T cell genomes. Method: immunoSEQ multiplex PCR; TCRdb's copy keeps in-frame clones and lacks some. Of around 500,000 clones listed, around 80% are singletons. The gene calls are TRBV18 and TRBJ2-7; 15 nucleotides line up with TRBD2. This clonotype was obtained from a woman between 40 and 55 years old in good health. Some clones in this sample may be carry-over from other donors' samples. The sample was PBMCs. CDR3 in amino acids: CASSPGTSGRSYEQYF. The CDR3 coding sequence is TGTGCCAGCTCACCCGGGACTAGCGGGAGGTCCTACGAGCAGTACTTC.